These T cell receptor beta chains were read from a single sample in a study of T cell changes during pregnancy in multiple sclerosis. TCRdb keeps only in-frame clones here, not all; method: immunoSEQ multiplex PCR. The sample holds some 85,000 clones, 94% seen once. Sequences were derived from peripheral blood, sampled in the third trimester of pregnancy. The source of these receptors is a female donor with multiple sclerosis, enrolled in a pregnancy study. Both conserved end residues are part of each CDR3. Each record gives: V gene, CDR3 protein.

TRBV28,CASSPRLADHNEQFF
TRBV29-1,CSVATGRHQPQHF
TRBV7-9,CASSPGLVYEQYF
TRBV10-3,CAIGAREDTQYF
TRBV11-2,CASSSLAGQSYNEQFF
TRBV4-1,CASSQYETQYF
TRBV6-1,CASSEAPAGGYTF
TRBV19,CASRGGGTEAFF
TRBV9,CASSPIPRLAGAGEQFF
TRBV5-1,CASTVRPLREETQYF
TRBV5-4,CASSFGASGYEQYF
TRBV19,CASRRPASGWGGELFF
TRBV13,CASSLGRGRVRYEQYF
TRBV23-1,CAPGQGSTGNTIYF
TRBV5-1,CASSLAGFLGGTGELFF
TRBV19,CASSSGGLNTEAFF
TRBV7-3,CASSYSPGGTDTQYF
TRBV29-1,CSVEGARTTDTQYF
TRBV19,CASSISVRETQYF
TRBV28,CASSLFLSLSYQETQYF
TRBV30,CAWSGGQMNTEAFF
TRBV19,CATTGGQTYNQPQHF
TRBV11-2,CASSPVSGYYEQYF
TRBV5-1,CASSPGLAKNIQYF
TRBV4-2,CASSQGHAGHDF
TRBV19,CASSIENQGYEQYF
TRBV1,CTSSRRGPHETQYF
TRBV15,CATSALGRTGAYNEQFF
TRBV4-2,CASSQETSGRETQYF
TRBV18,CASSPPSLARTDTQYF
TRBV5-1,CASSHSGWGAGELFF
TRBV28,CASSPGGTGGHGYTF
TRBV30,CAWENYRGASSSYNEQFF
TRBV28,CASSFTSTGELFF
TRBV30,CAWKTLRSYNEQFF
TRBV11-2,CASSLEPGQDNEQFF
TRBV27,CASTPGDTDTQYF